Below are 21 T cell receptor beta chains sequenced from a single sample in a study of response to subunit inactivated influenza vaccine. TCRdb re-called the RT-PCR reads with MiXCR, one entry per CDR3 protein. The repertoire includes some 550,000 distinct CDR3 sequences, 20% to 25% of them detected once, and roughly 2.8% sits in the top ten. A further study also used this sample, focusing on T cells expressing NK-cell markers. That source adds: 5'RACE template switching with UMIs generated TCR beta cDNA.

Material: CD4+ T cells sorted from PBMCs, obtained about 12 days after vaccination. These receptor sequences come from a man aged 50 to 59 who received an inactivated influenza vaccine.

The sample holds many counts of this clonotype. This chain links TRBV30 with TRBJ1-2; TRBD1 might be the D (6 bases). Germline CDR1 GTSNPN, CDR2 SVGIG (reference sequence). This CDR3 contains 15 residues. Trimming cost V 3 bases and J 3 bases, with 17 bases left between them. The CDR3 spells CAWSGNRELDYGYTF. CDR3 nucleotide sequence: TGTGCCTGGAGCGGAAACAGGGAACTTGACTATGGCTACACCTTC. Drawing the rest from reference TRBV30 and TRBJ1-2, the complete variable domain is SQTIHQWPATLVQPVGSPLSLECTVEGTSNPNLYWYRQAAGRGLQLLFYSVGIGQISSEVPQNLSASRPQDRQFILSSKKLLLSDSGFYLCAWSGNRELDYGYTFGSGTRLTVV.

The V call is TRBV6-4, the J call TRBJ2-3; D is unresolved. The CDR3 extends over 13 amino acids. V shed 3 bases and J shed 8 bases, with 12 bases lying between them. Germline V gene lookup returns CDR1 MRHNA and CDR2 SNTAGT. The CDR3 region is CASSDRAGVTQYF. In DNA form, the CDR3 reads TGTGCCAGCAGTGATCGGGCTGGGGTTACGCAGTATTTT.

This clonotype was observed a handful of times. The rearrangement uses TRBV12-3 or TRBV12-4 and TRBJ1-2, with D perhaps TRBD1 (6 bases). The CDR3 spans 15 residues. Trimming cost V 3 bases and J 5 bases, with 16 bases left between them. CDR3 sequence (DNA): TGTGCCAGCAGTTTTAGTGGAACAGGGTTTTATGGCTACACCTTC. Its translation is CASSFSGTGFYGYTF.

This clonotype turned up a few times. The chain is built from TRBV10-3 and TRBJ1-3; no definite D call. Germline lookup yields CDR1 ENHRY and CDR2 SYGVKD. Between the trimmed V and J ends, which lost 6 bases and 0 bases, there was a span of 9 bases. This CDR3 comprises 14 residues. CDR3 nucleotides: TGTGCCATCAGAGGCATCAGCTCTGGAAACACCATATATTTT. It encodes CAIRGISSGNTIYF.

This clonotype was detected a few times. The rearrangement uses TRBV10-3 and TRBJ2-7; D unresolved. The CDR3 runs to 12 residues. V was clipped by 3 bases and J by 2 bases, with 5 bases between them. The germline V gene encodes CDR1 ENHRY and CDR2 SYGVKD. The DNA of the CDR3 is TGTGCCATCAGTGACCGCGCCTACGAGCAGTACTTC. This translates into CAISDRAYEQYF.

This clonotype was seen more than once but under ten times. V gene TRBV4-3 combines with J gene TRBJ2-1, with 8 positions matching TRBD2. Germline V lookup: CDR1 LGHNA, CDR2 YSLEER. J lost 9 bases, V lost 3 bases, and 10 bases had no gene match. The CDR3 totals 15 residues. CDR3 residues: CASSHGGAAAGEQFF. The CDR3 DNA follows: TGCGCCAGCAGCCACGGGGGGGCCGCAGCGGGTGAGCAGTTCTTC.

This clonotype was detected a few times. The chain links TRBV21-1 to TRBJ2-2; TRBD2 reflects the table's D call only, with no check against the DNA. TRBV21-1 is a known pseudogene. This CDR3 has 17 amino acids. CDR3 sequence reads: CASRDSPSGGYTGELFF. The CDR3 DNA follows: TGTGCCAGCAGGGACAGTCCTAGCGGGGGGTACACCGGGGAGCTGTTTTTT.

This clonotype showed up just a few times. CDR3 sequence reads: CASSLAGGGTITYEQYF. CDR3 coding DNA: TGCGCCAGCAGCTTGGCCGGCGGGGGGACTATTACCTACGAGCAGTACTTC. The V gene is TRBV5-1, the J gene TRBJ2-7; 8 nucleotides match TRBD2. J gave up 2 bases and V 0 bases, and 10 bases lay outside the gene matches. The CDR3 sequence is 17 residues long. The germline gives CDR1 SGHRS, CDR2 YFSETQ.

The chain links TRBV28 to TRBJ2-7, with no clear D. Germline CDR1 MDHEN, CDR2 SYDVKM. Trimming shortened V by 8 bases and J by 2 bases, and 10 bases separated the two germline ends. The CDR3 spans 12 residues. The CDR3 bases are TGTGCCAGCGGTTACACGCCCTACGAGCAGTACTTC. Residues: CASGYTPYEQYF.

This clonotype was counted only a few times. V is TRBV19 and J is TRBJ1-4, with D uncertain. This CDR3 comprises 17 residues. Germline V lookup: CDR1 LNHDA, CDR2 SQIVND (reference sequence). Trimming pared 3 bases from V and 0 bases from J, leaving 14 bases between. The CDR3 DNA follows: TGTGCCAGTAGTATGGGCGGCCCGAGAGCAACTAATGAAAAACTGTTTTTT. This encodes CASSMGGPRATNEKLFF.

The CDR3 sequence: CASSPDKGTQYF. In nucleotides, the CDR3 is TGCGCCAGCAGCCCGGATAAGGGGACCCAGTACTTC. The chain recombines TRBV5-1 with TRBJ2-5; the D is unclear. Germline V gene data show CDR1 as SGHRS and CDR2 as YFSETQ. Trimming pared 4 bases from V and 7 bases from J, leaving 11 bases between. The CDR3 is 12 amino acids.

This chain joins TRBV15 and TRBJ2-3, with unresolved D. Deletions cut 3 bases from V and 2 bases from J, with 9 bases between. Germline V gene sequence: CDR1 LNHNV, CDR2 YYDKDF (reference sequence). This CDR3 is 14 amino acids long. CDR3 loop: CATSRVGLTDTQYF. Written as DNA, the CDR3 is TGTGCCACCAGCAGGGTTGGTCTCACAGATACGCAGTATTTT.

The table lists this clonotype with a few counts. The genes are TRBV20-1 and TRBJ1-5; D might be TRBD1 (6 bases). The length of the CDR3 is 13 residues. The germline V gene encodes CDR1 DFQATT and CDR2 SNEGSKA (reference sequence). Trimming cost V 3 bases and J 3 bases, with 9 bases left between them. The CDR3 DNA reads TGCAGTGCTAGGACAGGCCACAATCAGCCCCAGCATTTT. It is translated as CSARTGHNQPQHF.

The sample holds a few counts of this clonotype. This rearrangement joins TRBV18 to TRBJ2-7; D possibly corresponds to TRBD1 (5 bases). Trimming shortened V by 3 bases and J by 1 base, and 13 bases separated the two germline ends. Germline V gene lookup returns CDR1 KGHSH and CDR2 LQKENI. The CDR3 has 15 residues. The CDR3 reads CASSPGKAGSYEQYF. For the CDR3, the DNA is TGTGCCAGCTCACCCGGTAAGGCAGGGTCCTACGAGCAGTACTTC.

A few counts support this clonotype. V usage is TRBV5-1 and J usage is TRBJ2-7; weak D call: TRBD1 (5 bases). The germline V and J ends were trimmed by 5 bases and 5 bases, with 11 bases remaining between them. The CDR3 consists of 12 residues. In germline, CDR1 is SGHRS, CDR2 YFSETQ. CDR3 coding DNA: TGCGCCAGCAGTACGCAGGGAAACGAGCAGTACTTC. Amino acids: CASSTQGNEQYF.

The chain links TRBV5-1 to TRBJ1-1; TRBD1 matches 8 bases. This CDR3 is built from 16 residues. The germline V gene encodes CDR1 SGHRS and CDR2 YFSETQ. Losses at the gene ends were 0 bases for V and 1 base for J; bases not matched to a gene: 5. Written as DNA, the CDR3 is TGCGCCAGCAGCTTGGGACAGGGGTTGGGGAACACTGAAGCTTTCTTT. Protein sequence: CASSLGQGLGNTEAFF.

The chain links TRBV29-1 to TRBJ2-5, with a weak D call TRBD1 (6 bases). CDR1 and CDR2 from the germline V gene are SQVTM and ANQGSEA. The CDR3 has 13 residues. V gave up 4 bases and J gave up 5 bases, with 14 bases separating them. The CDR3 loop reads CSVAQYRAETQYF. The DNA for the CDR3 is TGCAGCGTTGCCCAATACAGGGCGGAGACCCAGTACTTC.

This chain links TRBV18 with TRBJ2-1, with 8 bases lining up with TRBD2. Trimming at V came to 0 bases and at J to 5 bases, leaving 0 bases not matched to a gene. The CDR3 runs to 14 residues. Germline lookup yields CDR1 KGHSH and CDR2 LQKENI. For the CDR3, the DNA is TGTGCCAGCTCACCACCACTAGCGGACAATGAGCAGTTCTTC. This codes for CASSPPLADNEQFF.

The genes are TRBV5-1 and TRBJ1-2; 11 bases agree with TRBD1. CDR1 and CDR2 (germline): SGHRS, YFSETQ. Unmatched junction bases numbered 7, after V lost 3 bases and J lost 6 bases. This CDR3 spans 15 amino acids. The CDR3 protein is CASSWTGTGGDGYTF. The CDR3, as DNA: TGCGCCAGCAGCTGGACCGGGACAGGGGGAGATGGCTACACCTTC.

This clonotype was seen a handful of times. DNA for the CDR3: TGTGCCAGCAGCCCGCCGCAGGGGGCGCGAGGGGAGCTGTTTTTT. The encoded protein is CASSPPQGARGELFF. The rearrangement joins TRBV7-6 to TRBJ2-2; 8 nucleotides line up with TRBD1. CDR3 length: 15 amino acids. The trim removed 5 bases at V and 8 bases at J, leaving 10 bases unmatched. The V gene's germline CDR1 is SGHVS and CDR2 FNYEAQ.

The chain joins TRBV19 to TRBJ2-1; the match to TRBD2 covers 7 bases. This CDR3 spans 15 amino acids. From germline, CDR1 is LNHDA and CDR2 SQIVND (reference sequence). V shed 0 bases and J 6 bases; nucleotides not matched to a gene: 5. CDR3 in DNA: TGTGCCAGTAGTATAGATCAAGGCGGGGGCAATGAGCAGTTCTTC. This gives the protein CASSIDQGGGNEQFF.